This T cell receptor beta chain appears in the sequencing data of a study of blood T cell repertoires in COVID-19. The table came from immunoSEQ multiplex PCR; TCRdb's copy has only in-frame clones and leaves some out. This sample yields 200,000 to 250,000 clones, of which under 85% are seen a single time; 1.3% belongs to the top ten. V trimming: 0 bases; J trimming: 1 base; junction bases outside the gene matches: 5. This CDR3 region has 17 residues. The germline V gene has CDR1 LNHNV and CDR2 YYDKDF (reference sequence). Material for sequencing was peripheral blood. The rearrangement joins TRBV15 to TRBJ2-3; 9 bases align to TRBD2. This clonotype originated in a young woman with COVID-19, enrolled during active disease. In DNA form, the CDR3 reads TGTGCCACCAGCAGAGATCGGCGGGAGGGAGGCACAGATACGCAGTATTTT. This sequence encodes CATSRDRREGGTDTQYF. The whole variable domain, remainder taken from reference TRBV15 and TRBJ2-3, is DAMVIQNPRYQVTQFGKPVTLSCSQTLNHNVMYWYQQKSSQAPKLLFHYYDKDFNNEADTPDNFQSRRPNTSFCFLDIRSPGLGDTAMYLCATSRDRREGGTDTQYFGPGTRLTVL.